What follows are 27 T cell receptor beta chains derived from one specimen sequenced in a study of T cell repertoires in ileal Crohn's disease. The table came from immunoSEQ multiplex PCR; TCRdb's copy has only in-frame clones and leaves some out. This table holds 13,000 or so clones, 65% to 85% found once. Time point here: neoterminal ileum biopsy at postoperative endoscopy, about 6 months after surgery. Sequencing input: ileal tissue. All receptors come from an adult with Crohn's disease.

CDR3 in DNA: TGTGCCAGCAGCTCAAGCTACAGGGATTATGGCTACACCTTC. It specifies CASSSSYRDYGYTF. This chain connects TRBV7-8 to TRBJ1-2, with a weak D call TRBD1 (6 bases). Trimming removed 4 bases at V and 5 bases at J, with 14 bases between. Germline values: CDR1 SGHVS, CDR2 FQNEAQ. The CDR3 loop spans 14 amino acids.

The chain uses TRBV5-1 and TRBJ2-3; 8 nucleotides align to TRBD1. This CDR3 is built from 15 residues. The germline V gene has CDR1 SGHRS and CDR2 YFSETQ. V was pared by 5 bases and J by 3 bases, with 8 bases of the junction left unmatched. In DNA form, the CDR3 reads TGCGCCAGCAGACCCGACAGGGGAATGACAGATACGCAGTATTTT. Its protein is CASRPDRGMTDTQYF.

In this sample, this clone turned up once. J is TRBJ2-2 and V is TRBV30; tentative D call: TRBD1 (6 bases). Germline CDR1 GTSNPN, CDR2 SVGIG (reference sequence). The V end lost 0 bases, the J end lost 8 bases, and 13 bases lay between the germline ends. This CDR3 is 14 amino acids long. In DNA, the CDR3 is TGTGCCTGGAGTGTTTCAGGGGTTGGAGGGGAGCTGTTTTTT. This gives the protein CAWSVSGVGGELFF.

In its sample, this clone was seen a few times. The V call is TRBV29-1, the J call TRBJ2-7, with 7 bases identical to TRBD2. The germline V gene encodes CDR1 SQVTM and CDR2 ANQGSEA. With V trimmed by 7 bases and J by 3 bases, 12 bases remained unmatched. CDR3 length: 14 amino acids. CDR3 region: CSATVPGLLYEQYF. For the CDR3, the DNA is TGCAGCGCAACAGTCCCGGGACTACTCTACGAGCAGTACTTC.

This clone turned up a few times. This chain links TRBV6-6 with TRBJ2-3; 9 bases match TRBD2. Per germline, CDR1 MNHNY and CDR2 SVGAGI (reference sequence). This CDR3 region has 15 residues. Trimming removed 9 bases from V and 2 bases from J; junction bases left unmatched: 9. Here the CDR3 reads CASLLSGSFTDTQYF. The CDR3 coding sequence is TGTGCCAGTTTACTTAGCGGGAGCTTCACAGATACGCAGTATTTT.

The chain has TRBV5-1 and TRBJ2-2; 11 positions agree with TRBD2. There are 15 residues in the CDR3. Germline assignment: CDR1 SGHRS and CDR2 YFSETQ. V gave up 4 bases and J gave up 3 bases; unmatched junction bases: 2. CDR3 sequence: CASSRTSGYTGELFF. In DNA form, the CDR3 reads TGCGCCAGCAGCCGGACTAGCGGGTACACCGGGGAGCTGTTTTTT.

This clone was counted a few times. The chain joins TRBV28 to TRBJ1-1; 7 bases align to TRBD1. The trim removed 7 bases at V and 0 bases at J, leaving 2 bases unmatched. Germline V gene data show CDR1 as MDHEN and CDR2 as SYDVKM. The CDR3 consists of 13 residues. The CDR3 reads CASIGTVNTEAFF. The CDR3, as DNA: TGTGCCAGCATCGGGACAGTGAACACTGAAGCTTTCTTT.

The chain employs TRBV30 and TRBJ2-3; 13 positions match TRBD2. J lost 2 bases, V lost 3 bases, and 5 bases had no gene match. Germline V gene data show CDR1 as GTSNPN and CDR2 as SVGIG (reference sequence). This CDR3 has 16 amino acids. The CDR3 DNA sequence: TGTGCCTGGAGGGAGGGACTAGCGGGGCCCACAGATACGCAGTATTTT. Translating it yields CAWREGLAGPTDTQYF.

The V gene is TRBV7-9, the J gene TRBJ2-1, with a tentative D call TRBD2 (5 bases). CDR1 is SEHNR, CDR2 FQNEAQ, per germline (reference sequence). This CDR3 has 12 amino acids. Trimming pared 6 bases from V and 9 bases from J, leaving 12 bases between. This CDR3 is CASSFPAGEQFF. The CDR3 DNA follows: TGTGCCAGCAGTTTCCCGGCGGGTGAGCAGTTCTTC.

The count of this clone is one. V gene TRBV7-2 combines with J gene TRBJ2-7, with TRBD1 identical over 9 bases. The CDR3 extends over 16 amino acids. The germline V gene has CDR1 SGHTA and CDR2 FQGNSA. The V and J ends lost 5 bases and 4 bases, in that order; junction bases with no gene match: 12. CDR3 DNA: TGTGCCAGCAGCGCCCGAGCCGGGACAGGGACATACGAGCAGTACTTC. Residues: CASSARAGTGTYEQYF.

The chain employs TRBV10-3 and TRBJ1-6, with TRBD1 as a possible D gene (6 bases). V lost 7 bases and J lost 9, with 13 bases in between. The CDR3 is made up of 13 amino acids. CDR1 and CDR2 (germline): ENHRY, SYGVKD. CDR3 loop: CAIKGGSSSPLHF. CDR3 sequence (DNA): TGTGCCATCAAGGGGGGGTCTTCTTCACCCCTCCACTTT.

J is TRBJ1-2 and V is TRBV10-3; 8 bases are a match to TRBD1. The CDR3 covers 13 residues. The germline gives CDR1 ENHRY, CDR2 SYGVKD. J was trimmed by 4 bases and V by 5 bases; bases with no gene match: 3. CDR3 in amino acids: CAISSRGLYGYTF. The CDR3 region has the DNA TGTGCCATCAGTTCCAGGGGGCTCTATGGCTACACCTTC.

V gene TRBV5-1 combines with J gene TRBJ2-1, with 9 bases aligning to TRBD2. This CDR3 has 16 residues. From germline, CDR1 is SGHRS and CDR2 YFSETQ. Trimming removed 5 bases from V and 1 base from J; junction bases left unmatched: 7. The DNA of the CDR3 is TGCGCCAGCAGTTCGATAGCGGGGGCTTCCTACAATGAGCAGTTCTTC. Its translation: CASSSIAGASYNEQFF.

The chain has TRBV30 and TRBJ2-4, with 8 bases that match TRBD1. Germline trimming cut 2 bases from V and 5 bases from J; bases unmatched to any gene: 17. This CDR3 is 18 amino acids long. CDR1 and CDR2 from the germline V gene are GTSNPN and SVGIG (reference sequence). The CDR3 nucleotides are TGTGCCTGGAGTCCCCCCGCCCGGGACAGGTGGGGGGAAAACATTCAGTACTTC. Its translation: CAWSPPARDRWGENIQYF.

In this sample, this clone turned up once. The CDR3 DNA follows: TGTGCCAGCAGCCTTGGACTAGCGGGAGTAGAGACCCAGTACTTC. This codes for CASSLGLAGVETQYF. The rearrangement joins TRBV14 to TRBJ2-5, with 13 bases identical to TRBD2. The CDR3 runs to 15 residues. The germline V gene encodes CDR1 SGHDN and CDR2 FVKESK. Germline trimming cut 4 bases from V and 4 bases from J; bases unmatched to any gene: 3.

The V and J genes are TRBV5-1 and TRBJ1-2; 10 bases align to TRBD1. This CDR3 region has 17 residues. V was pared by 4 bases and J by 0 bases, with 9 bases of the junction left unmatched. The germline gives CDR1 SGHRS, CDR2 YFSETQ. The DNA for the CDR3 is TGCGCCAGCAGCCTGAGACAGGGGGCAAGCACTAACTATGGCTACACCTTC. It specifies CASSLRQGASTNYGYTF. The full variable domain, its missing parts supplied by reference TRBV5-1 and TRBJ1-2, is KAGVTQTPRYLIKTRGQQVTLSCSPISGHRSVSWYQQTPGQGLQFLFEYFSETQRNKGNFPGRFSGRQFSNSRSEMNVSTLELGDSALYLCASSLRQGASTNYGYTFGSGTRLTVV.

The chain joins TRBV11-3 to TRBJ1-5; D is possibly TRBD1 (6 bases). V was trimmed by 5 bases and J by 0 bases, leaving 11 bases between them. The germline CDR1 and CDR2 sequences are SGHNT and YENEEA. The CDR3 length is 15 residues. For the CDR3, the DNA is TGTGCCAGCAGCCGCACAGGGTATAGCAATCAGCCCCAGCATTTT. As protein: CASSRTGYSNQPQHF.

J is TRBJ2-7 and V is TRBV13; 13 bases are shared with TRBD2. Trimming at V came to 8 bases and at J to 6 bases, leaving 22 bases not matched to a gene. The CDR3 contains 19 residues. CDR1 is PRHDT, CDR2 FYEKMQ, per germline (reference sequence). CDR3 residues: CASSGLAGVGGGCRCEQYF. CDR3 sequence (DNA): TGTGCCAGCTCTGGACTAGCGGGAGTGGGGGGGGGATGCAGATGCGAGCAGTACTTC. Variable domain in full (rest from reference TRBV13 and TRBJ2-7): AAGVIQSPRHLIKEKRETATLKCYPIPRHDTVYWYQQGPGQDPQFLISFYEKMQSDKGSIPDRFSAQQFSDYHSELNMSSLELGDSALYFCASSGLAGVGGGCRCEQYFGPGTRLTVT.

This clone turned up a few times. The rearrangement links TRBV5-1 to TRBJ2-1; 7 positions agree with TRBD2. Trimming took 5 bases from V and 4 from J; bases not matched to a gene: 6. This CDR3 has 14 amino acids. Germline lookup yields CDR1 SGHRS and CDR2 YFSETQ. The chain's CDR3 is CASRGTSVYNEQFF. CDR3 nucleotides: TGCGCCAGCAGAGGAACTAGCGTGTACAATGAGCAGTTCTTC. The full variable domain, with the rest looked up from reference TRBV5-1 and TRBJ2-1, is KAGVTQTPRYLIKTRGQQVTLSCSPISGHRSVSWYQQTPGQGLQFLFEYFSETQRNKGNFPGRFSGRQFSNSRSEMNVSTLELGDSALYLCASRGTSVYNEQFFGPGTRLTVL.

The rearrangement links TRBV7-2 to TRBJ1-2, with no clear D. The CDR3 has 15 residues. In germline, CDR1 is SGHTA, CDR2 FQGNSA. V lost 5 bases and J lost 4, with 17 bases in between. The CDR3 is CASSALRGRGYGYTF. CDR3 DNA: TGTGCCAGCAGCGCCTTGAGAGGGCGCGGCTATGGCTACACCTTC.

The V call is TRBV7-2, the J call TRBJ2-7; weak D call: TRBD1 (6 bases). Germline V lookup: CDR1 SGHTA, CDR2 FQGNSA. CDR3 length: 15 residues. The ends were cut back, 5 bases at V and 7 bases at J, with 21 bases in the middle. The CDR3: CASSKDDRSFEEQYF. Written as DNA, the CDR3 is TGTGCCAGCAGCAAAGATGACAGGTCGTTCGAAGAGCAGTACTTC.

CDR3 DNA: TGTGCCATCAGTGAAGGGCAGGGGAGGGATGGCTACACCTTC. Translating it yields CAISEGQGRDGYTF. The chain combines TRBV10-3 with TRBJ1-2; tentative D call: TRBD1 (6 bases). Germline values: CDR1 ENHRY, CDR2 SYGVKD. Trimming took 3 bases from V and 6 from J, leaving 14 bases between them. The CDR3 runs to 14 residues.

The chain carries TRBV6-4 and TRBJ2-2, with D perhaps matching TRBD2 (6 bases). Germline lookup yields CDR1 MRHNA and CDR2 SNTAGT. The CDR3 contains 13 residues. V dropped 8 bases and J dropped 7 bases, with 14 bases sitting between them. CDR3 coding DNA: TGTGCCAGCGGCGGGGTATATGGCGGGGAGCTGTTTTTT. It yields the protein CASGGVYGGELFF.

This clone has a single count. This chain links TRBV19 with TRBJ1-5; D gene ambiguous. V was pared by 6 bases and J by 1 base, with 10 bases between. This CDR3 has 14 amino acids. Germline CDR1 LNHDA, CDR2 SQIVND (reference sequence). For the CDR3, the DNA is TGTGCCAGTAGAGGACGGGGAAGCAATCAGCCCCAGCATTTT. This encodes CASRGRGSNQPQHF.

The chain combines TRBV21-1 with TRBJ2-5; the table's D call of TRBD2 was not tested on the DNA. TRBV21-1 is recorded as a pseudogene. CDR3 length: 17 residues. CDR3 nucleotide sequence: TGTGCCAGCAGCAAAGACCCTAGCGCCTATCTCCAAGAGACCCAGTACTTC. Residues: CASSKDPSAYLQETQYF.

CDR3 nucleotide sequence: TGTGCCAGCAGGTTAGAGGGAGATTCACCCCTCCACTTT. This translates into CASRLEGDSPLHF. The chain combines TRBV6-1 with TRBJ1-6; D gene unclear. CDR3 size: 13 residues. V was cut by 6 bases and J by 8 bases, with 11 bases left in between. Germline V gene lookup returns CDR1 MNHNS and CDR2 SASEGT.

The chain recombines TRBV2 with TRBJ1-1; a weak D match, TRBD1 (5 bases). The CDR3 covers 16 residues. From germline, CDR1 is SNHLY and CDR2 FYNNEI. The ends were cut back, 4 bases at V and 0 bases at J, with 15 bases in the middle. CDR3 region: CASSGPRTRVNTEAFF. The CDR3 DNA reads TGTGCCAGCAGTGGGCCGAGGACACGGGTGAACACTGAAGCTTTCTTT. The variable domain in full, completed from reference TRBV2 and TRBJ1-1, reads EPEVTQTPSHQVTQMGQEVILRCVPISNHLYFYWYRQILGQKVEFLVSFYNNEISEKSEIFDDQFSVERPDGSNFTLKIRSTKLEDSAMYFCASSGPRTRVNTEAFFGQGTRLTVV.